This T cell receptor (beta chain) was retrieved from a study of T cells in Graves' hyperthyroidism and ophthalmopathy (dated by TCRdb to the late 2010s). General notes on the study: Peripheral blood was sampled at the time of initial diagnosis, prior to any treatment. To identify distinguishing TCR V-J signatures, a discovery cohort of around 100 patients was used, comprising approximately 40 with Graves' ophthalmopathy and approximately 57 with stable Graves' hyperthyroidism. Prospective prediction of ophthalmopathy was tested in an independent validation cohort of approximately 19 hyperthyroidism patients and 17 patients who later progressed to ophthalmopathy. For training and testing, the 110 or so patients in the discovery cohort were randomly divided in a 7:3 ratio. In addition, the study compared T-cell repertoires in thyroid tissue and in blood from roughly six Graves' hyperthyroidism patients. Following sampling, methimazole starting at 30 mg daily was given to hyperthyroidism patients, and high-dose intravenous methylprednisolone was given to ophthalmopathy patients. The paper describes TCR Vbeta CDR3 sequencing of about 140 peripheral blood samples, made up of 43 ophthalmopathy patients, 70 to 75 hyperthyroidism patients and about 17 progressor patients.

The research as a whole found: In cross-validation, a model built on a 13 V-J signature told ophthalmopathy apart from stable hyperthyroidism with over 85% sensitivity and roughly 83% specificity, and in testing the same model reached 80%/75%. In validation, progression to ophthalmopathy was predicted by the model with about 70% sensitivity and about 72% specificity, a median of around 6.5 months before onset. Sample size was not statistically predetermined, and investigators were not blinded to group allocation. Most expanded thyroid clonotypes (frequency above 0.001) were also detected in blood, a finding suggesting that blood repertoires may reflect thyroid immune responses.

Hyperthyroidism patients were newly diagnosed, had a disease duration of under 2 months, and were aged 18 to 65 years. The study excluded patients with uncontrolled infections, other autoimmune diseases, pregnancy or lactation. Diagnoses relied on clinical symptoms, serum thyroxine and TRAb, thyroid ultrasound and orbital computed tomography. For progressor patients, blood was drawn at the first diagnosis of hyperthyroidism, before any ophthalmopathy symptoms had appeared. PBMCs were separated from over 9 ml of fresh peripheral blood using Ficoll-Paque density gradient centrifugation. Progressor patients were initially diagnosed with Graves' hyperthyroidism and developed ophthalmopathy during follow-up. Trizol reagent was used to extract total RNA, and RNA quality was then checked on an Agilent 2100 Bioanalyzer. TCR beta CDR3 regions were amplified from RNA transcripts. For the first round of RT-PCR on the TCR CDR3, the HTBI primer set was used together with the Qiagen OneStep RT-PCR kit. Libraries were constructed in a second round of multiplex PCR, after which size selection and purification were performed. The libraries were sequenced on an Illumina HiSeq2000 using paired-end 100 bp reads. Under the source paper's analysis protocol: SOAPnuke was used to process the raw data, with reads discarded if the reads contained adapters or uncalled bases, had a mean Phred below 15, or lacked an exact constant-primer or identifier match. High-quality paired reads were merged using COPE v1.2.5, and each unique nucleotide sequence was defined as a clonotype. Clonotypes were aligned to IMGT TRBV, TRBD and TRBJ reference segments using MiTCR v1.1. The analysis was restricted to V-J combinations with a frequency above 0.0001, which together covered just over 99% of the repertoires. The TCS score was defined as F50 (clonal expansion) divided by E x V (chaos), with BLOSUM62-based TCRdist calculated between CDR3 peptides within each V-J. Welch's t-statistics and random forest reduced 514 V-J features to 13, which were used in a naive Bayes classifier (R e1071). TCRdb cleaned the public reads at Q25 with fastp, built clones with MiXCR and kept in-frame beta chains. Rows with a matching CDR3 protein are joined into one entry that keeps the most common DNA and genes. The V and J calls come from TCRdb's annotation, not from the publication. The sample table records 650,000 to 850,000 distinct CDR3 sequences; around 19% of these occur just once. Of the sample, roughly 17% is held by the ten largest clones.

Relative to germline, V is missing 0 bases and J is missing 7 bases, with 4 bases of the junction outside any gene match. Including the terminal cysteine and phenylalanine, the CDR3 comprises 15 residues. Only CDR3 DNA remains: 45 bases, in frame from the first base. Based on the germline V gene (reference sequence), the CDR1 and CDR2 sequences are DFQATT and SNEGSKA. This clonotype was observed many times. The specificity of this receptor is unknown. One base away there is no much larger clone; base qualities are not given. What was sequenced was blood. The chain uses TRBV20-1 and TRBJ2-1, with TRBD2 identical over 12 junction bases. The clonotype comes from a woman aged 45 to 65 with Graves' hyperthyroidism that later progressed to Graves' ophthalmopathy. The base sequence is TGCAGTGCTAGAGATGCTAGCGGGGGGGCAAATGAGCAGTTCTTC. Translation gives CSARDASGGANEQFF.